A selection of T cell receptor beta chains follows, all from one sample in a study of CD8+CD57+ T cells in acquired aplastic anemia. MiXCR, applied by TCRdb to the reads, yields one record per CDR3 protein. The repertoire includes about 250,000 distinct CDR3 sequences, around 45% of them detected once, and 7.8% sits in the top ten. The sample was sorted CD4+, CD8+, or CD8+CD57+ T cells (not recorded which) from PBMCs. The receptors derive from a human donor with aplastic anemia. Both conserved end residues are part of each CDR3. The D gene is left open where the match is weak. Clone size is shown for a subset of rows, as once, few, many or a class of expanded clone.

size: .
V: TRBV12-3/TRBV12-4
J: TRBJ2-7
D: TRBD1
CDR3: CASSGQAGAYEQYF
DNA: TGTGCCAGCAGTGGACAGGCGGGCGCCTACGAGCAGTACTTC

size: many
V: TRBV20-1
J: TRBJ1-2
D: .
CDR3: CSARRRDLLKGYTF
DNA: TGCAGTGCTAGACGTCGGGACCTTTTGAAGGGCTACACCTTC

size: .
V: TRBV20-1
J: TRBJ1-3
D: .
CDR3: CSARADSRGSGNTIYF
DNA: TGCAGTGCTAGAGCCGACTCTCGCGGCTCTGGAAACACCATATATTTT

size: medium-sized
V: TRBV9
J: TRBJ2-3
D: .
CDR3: CASSVRAALDTQYF
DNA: TGTGCCAGCAGCGTCCGGGCTGCTTTAGATACGCAGTATTTT

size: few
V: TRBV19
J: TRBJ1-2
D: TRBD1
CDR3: CASSDTGTAHGYTF
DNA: TGTGCCAGTAGTGATACCGGGACAGCACATGGCTACACCTTC

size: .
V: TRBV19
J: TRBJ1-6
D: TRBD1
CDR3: CASSIAGTGLGSPLHF
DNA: TGTGCCAGTAGTATAGCCGGGACAGGGTTGGGCTCACCCCTCCACTTT

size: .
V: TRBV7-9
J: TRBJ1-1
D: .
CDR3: CASSFREMNTEAFF
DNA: TGTGCCAGCAGCTTCCGCGAAATGAACACTGAAGCTTTCTTT

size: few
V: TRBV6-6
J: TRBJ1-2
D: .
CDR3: CASSDVRGINYGYTF
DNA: TGTGCCAGCAGCGACGTCAGGGGAATTAACTATGGCTACACCTTC

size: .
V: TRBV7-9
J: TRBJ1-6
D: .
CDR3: CASSLAVAGLPPLHF
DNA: TGTGCCAGCAGCTTAGCGGTAGCCGGGCTTCCACCCCTCCACTTT

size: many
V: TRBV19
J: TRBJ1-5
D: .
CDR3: CASSIVRGDQPQHF
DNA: TGTGCCAGTAGTATTGTCCGGGGCGATCAGCCCCAGCATTTT

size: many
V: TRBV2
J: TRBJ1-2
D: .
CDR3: CASETRDGYTF
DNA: TGTGCCAGCGAGACGAGGGATGGCTACACCTTC

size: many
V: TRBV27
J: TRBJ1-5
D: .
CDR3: CASGSPQHF
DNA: TGTGCCAGCGGTAGCCCCCAGCATTTT

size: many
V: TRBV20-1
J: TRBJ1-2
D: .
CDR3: CSVGGGYTF
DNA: TGCAGTGTAGGGGGTGGCTACACCTTC

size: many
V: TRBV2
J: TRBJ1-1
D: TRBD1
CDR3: CAILGQTEAFF
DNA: TGTGCCATCTTGGGACAGACTGAAGCTTTCTTT

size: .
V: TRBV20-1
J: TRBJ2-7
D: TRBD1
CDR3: CSARPDRGPYEQYF
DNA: TGCAGTGCTAGGCCCGACAGGGGCCCCTACGAGCAGTACTTC

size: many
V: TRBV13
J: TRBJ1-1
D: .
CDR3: CASSFFGGTEAFF
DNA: TGTGCCAGCAGCTTTTTCGGAGGCACTGAAGCTTTCTTT

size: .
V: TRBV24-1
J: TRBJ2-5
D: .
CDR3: CATSDLQGDVETQYF
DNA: TGTGCCACCAGTGATTTGCAAGGGGATGTGGAGACCCAGTACTTC

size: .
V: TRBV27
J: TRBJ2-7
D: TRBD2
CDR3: CASSLRLASGYEQYF
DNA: TGTGCCAGCAGTCTTAGACTAGCGAGTGGCTACGAGCAGTACTTC

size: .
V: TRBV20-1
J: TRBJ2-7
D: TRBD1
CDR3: CSATDRTGPPYAQYF
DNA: TGCAGTGCTACTGACAGGACAGGTCCTCCCTACGCGCAGTACTTC

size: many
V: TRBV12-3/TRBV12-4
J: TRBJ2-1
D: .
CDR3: CASSSGGRYNEQFF
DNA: TGTGCCAGCAGTTCTGGCGGCCGATACAATGAGCAGTTCTTC

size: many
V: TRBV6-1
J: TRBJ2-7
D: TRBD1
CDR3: CASSDEADRAGYEQYF
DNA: TGTGCCAGCAGTGACGAGGCGGACAGGGCCGGCTACGAGCAGTACTTC

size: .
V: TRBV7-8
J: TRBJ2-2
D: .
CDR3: CASSPWSDVSTGELFF
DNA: TGTGCCAGCAGCCCTTGGTCGGACGTTAGCACCGGGGAGCTGTTTTTT

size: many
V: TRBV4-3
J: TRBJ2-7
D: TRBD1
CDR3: CASSQAAGGISYEQYF
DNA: TGCGCCAGCAGCCAAGCTGCAGGGGGCATCTCCTACGAGCAGTACTTC

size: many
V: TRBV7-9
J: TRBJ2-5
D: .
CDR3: CASSGTIQETQYF
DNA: TGTGCCAGCAGCGGGACAATCCAAGAGACCCAGTACTTC

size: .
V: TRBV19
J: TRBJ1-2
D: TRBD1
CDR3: CASSRTGTVSTKRGYTF
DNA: TGTGCCAGTAGCCGAACCGGGACAGTCTCAACCAAGCGGGGCTACACCTTC

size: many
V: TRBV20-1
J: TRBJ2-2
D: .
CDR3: CSARDTGTDTGELFF
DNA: TGCAGTGCTAGAGATACCGGGACTGACACCGGGGAGCTGTTTTTT

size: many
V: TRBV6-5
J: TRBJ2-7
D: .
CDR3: CASGPIQSYEQYF
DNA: TGTGCCAGCGGACCGATCCAGTCCTACGAGCAGTACTTC

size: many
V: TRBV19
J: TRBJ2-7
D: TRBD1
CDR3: CASSDRGGIYEQYF
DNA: TGTGCCAGTAGTGACAGGGGGGGGATATACGAGCAGTACTTC

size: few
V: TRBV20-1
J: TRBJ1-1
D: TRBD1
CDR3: CSAVGTGITEAFF
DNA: TGCAGTGCTGTCGGGACAGGGATCACTGAAGCTTTCTTT

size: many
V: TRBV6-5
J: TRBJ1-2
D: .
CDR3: CASSYEKAPAGNYGYTF
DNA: TGTGCCAGCAGTTATGAAAAAGCTCCGGCCGGTAACTATGGCTACACCTTC

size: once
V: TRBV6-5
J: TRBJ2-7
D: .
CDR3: CASSYRGTVAAYPYEQYF
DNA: TGTGCCAGCAGTTACAGAGGGACGGTCGCGGCCTATCCCTACGAGCAGTACTTC

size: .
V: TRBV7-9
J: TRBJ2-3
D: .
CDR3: CASSVRRDTQYF
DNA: TGTGCCAGTAGTGTCCGCAGGGATACGCAGTATTTT